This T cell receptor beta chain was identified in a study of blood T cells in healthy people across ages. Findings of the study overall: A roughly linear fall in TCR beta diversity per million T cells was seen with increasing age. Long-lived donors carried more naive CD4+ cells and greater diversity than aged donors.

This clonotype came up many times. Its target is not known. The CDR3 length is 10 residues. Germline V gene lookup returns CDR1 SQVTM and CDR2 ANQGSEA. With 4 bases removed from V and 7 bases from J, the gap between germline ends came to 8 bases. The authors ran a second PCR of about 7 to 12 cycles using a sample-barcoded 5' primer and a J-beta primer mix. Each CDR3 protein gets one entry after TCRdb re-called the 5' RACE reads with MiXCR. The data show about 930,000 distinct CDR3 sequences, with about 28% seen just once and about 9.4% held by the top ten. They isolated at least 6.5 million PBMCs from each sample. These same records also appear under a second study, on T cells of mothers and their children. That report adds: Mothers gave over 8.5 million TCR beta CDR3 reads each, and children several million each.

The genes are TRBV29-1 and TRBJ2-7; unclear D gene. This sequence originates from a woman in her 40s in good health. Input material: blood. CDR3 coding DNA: TGCAGCGTTGGAGTTGAGGAGCAGTACTTC. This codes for CSVGVEEQYF.